This entry lists 19 T cell receptor beta chains sequenced from one sample in a study of T cell clonality in common variable immunodeficiency. Some clones are missing from TCRdb's copy, which holds only in-frame ones; the method was immunoSEQ multiplex PCR. Sampling found about 44,000 clones, none seen once. The sequencing input was peripheral blood mononuclear cells. These receptors came from a person aged 18-70 years in good health.

This clone was recorded many times. Coverage ceases 3 residues before the CDR3 finishes, and the germline J gene fills in the end. In the same sample, other DNA sequences code for this CDR3. V and J are TRBV7-2 and TRBJ2-5, with TRBD2 as a possible D gene (5 bases). The CDR3 is 14 residues long. Germline-derived CDR1 and CDR2 are SGHTA and FQGNSA. Between the trimmed V and J ends, which lost 3 bases and 2 bases, there was a span of 10 bases. Partial CDR3 DNA: TGTGCCAGCAGCTTCAACCGGGGACAAGAGACC. Residues: CASSFNRGQET. The whole CDR3 protein is CASSFNRGQETQYF.

This clone was seen ten or more times. Read data end 3 residues before the CDR3 end; the end is taken from the germline J gene. The chain combines TRBV29-1 with TRBJ1-1; 9 nucleotides match TRBD1. From germline, CDR1 is SQVTM and CDR2 ANQGSEA. The V and J ends lost 7 bases and 4 bases, in that order; junction bases with no gene match: 4. This CDR3 is built from 12 residues. CDR3 amino acids: CSGDRGTTEAFF. The sequenced CDR3 bases are TGCAGCGGTGACAGGGGGACCACTGAA.

This clone was found many times. With the read ending 3 residues before the CDR3 end, the germline J gene is used to fill in that end. The chain is built from TRBV9 and TRBJ2-2, with unresolved D. The germline V and J ends were trimmed by 3 bases and 2 bases, with 8 bases remaining between them. This CDR3 is built from 14 residues. CDR1 is SGDLS, CDR2 YYNGEE, per germline. The CDR3 loop reads CASSGGENTGELFF. The DNA read from the CDR3 is TGTGCCAGCAGCGGAGGTGAAAACACCGGGGAG.

The covered CDR3 bases are TGTGCCAGCAGCTTAGAAGCGGCCTACAATGAG. This gives the protein CASSLEAAYNE. The entire CDR3 protein is CASSLEAAYNEQFF. This rearrangement joins TRBV7-9 to TRBJ2-1; tentative D call: TRBD2 (5 bases). From the germline J gene comes the end of the CDR3, since the read stops 3 residues before it. Germline-derived CDR1 and CDR2 are SEHNR and FQNEAQ (reference sequence). The CDR3 is 14 amino acids. Trimming stripped 1 base from V and 2 bases from J, with 6 bases between.

This clone came up many times. The CDR3 end falls 3 residues outside the read, so it is completed with the germline J gene. This sequence joins TRBV20-1 and TRBJ2-7, with 10 bases lining up with TRBD2. Germline values: CDR1 DFQATT, CDR2 SNEGSKA (reference sequence). The CDR3 runs 17 residues. V trimming: 1 base; J trimming: 1 base; junction bases outside the gene matches: 10. The CDR3 bases that were read are TGCAGTGCTAGAGGGGGAGGACTAGCGGTTAATTCCTACGAG. It yields the protein CSARGGGLAVNSYE. The whole CDR3 reads CSARGGGLAVNSYEQYF.

This clone was counted at least ten times. The read ends 3 residues early relative to the CDR3; the germline J gene fills the gap. The chain employs TRBV5-1 and TRBJ1-2; the D gene is possibly TRBD1 (6 bases). The length of the CDR3 is 15 residues. Germline V gene lookup returns CDR1 SGHRS and CDR2 YFSETQ. V lost 4 bases and J 3 bases, leaving 16 bases between the germline ends. CDR3 in amino acids: CASSLDRPTDYGYTF. The CDR3 bases that were read are TGCGCCAGCAGCCTGGACAGACCGACGGACTATGGC.

This clone has at least ten counts. The CDR3 goes on 3 residues after the read ends, and that part is filled in from the germline J gene. The chain recombines TRBV18 with TRBJ2-5; D might be TRBD1 (5 bases). Trimming stripped 3 bases from V and 3 bases from J, with 11 bases between. There are 14 residues in the CDR3. The V gene's germline CDR1 is KGHSH and CDR2 LQKENI. CDR3 DNA, as far as it was read: TGTGCCAGCTCACCTTTACAGGTGGAAGAGACC. The encoded protein is CASSPLQVEET. The full CDR3 protein reads CASSPLQVEETQYF.

This clone was picked up many times. The CDR3 extends 3 residues past the end of the read, so its final part is completed from the germline J gene. The chain couples TRBV28 to TRBJ1-1; no clear D. The CDR3 sequence is 14 residues long. With 7 bases removed from V and 1 base from J, the gap between germline ends came to 13 bases. The germline V gene encodes CDR1 MDHEN and CDR2 SYDVKM. The part of the CDR3 DNA that was read is TGTGCCAGCACCTTACCCAGGAAGAACACTGAA. As protein: CASTLPRKNTE. The entire CDR3 protein reads CASTLPRKNTEAFF.

This clone was observed at least ten times. The read ends 3 residues shy of where the CDR3 ends; the end is completed using the germline J gene. The rearrangement joins TRBV5-1 to TRBJ2-3, with 10 bases that match TRBD1. The CDR3 runs to 17 residues. Germline-derived CDR1 and CDR2 are SGHRS and YFSETQ. Trimming cost V 4 bases and J 5 bases; bases outside gene matches: 13. CDR3 DNA, as far as it was read: TGCGCCAGCAGCAGGACAGGGGGTAGTCTCGAAGGAGATACG. As protein: CASSRTGGSLEGDT. The whole CDR3 protein is CASSRTGGSLEGDTQYF.

This clone has a count of ten or more. The CDR3 extends 3 residues past the end of the read, so its final part is completed from the germline J gene. The chain has TRBV20-1 and TRBJ1-4; 8 bases fit TRBD1. The CDR3 length is 15 residues. Germline V CDR1 and CDR2: DFQATT, SNEGSKA (reference sequence). V shed 3 bases and J 7 bases; nucleotides not matched to a gene: 10. The CDR3: CSASSIGQGSEKLFF. The covered CDR3 bases are TGCAGTGCTAGTTCAATAGGACAGGGAAGTGAAAAA.

This clone was seen many times. The CDR3 end falls 3 residues outside the read, so it is completed with the germline J gene. The V gene is TRBV7-8, the J gene TRBJ2-1, with D unresolved. Germline CDR1 SGHVS, CDR2 FQNEAQ. The CDR3 has 17 amino acids. V gave up 2 bases and J gave up 0 bases, with 14 bases separating them. CDR3 protein: CASSLSSGRSSYNEQFF. CDR3 DNA, as far as it was read: TGTGCCAGCAGCTTATCGTCGGGTCGTAGCTCCTACAATGAG.

This clone was counted a few times. A much larger clone differs from this one at a single base, so this may be a read error. Read sequence stops 3 residues before the CDR3 end, and the germline J gene provides the missing end. The rearrangement uses TRBV5-1 and TRBJ2-2; 8 nucleotides align to TRBD1. Germline V gives CDR1 SGHRS, CDR2 YFSETQ. CDR3 size: 16 residues. The junction had 8 bases not matched to a gene; V was cut back by 4 bases and J by 3 bases. CDR3 bases read: TGCGCCAGCAGCCTGGGACAGGTCCCGGACACCGGGGAG. Translation: CASSLGQVPDTGE. The complete CDR3 sequence is CASSLGQVPDTGELFF.

This clone has at least ten counts. Sequencing ends 3 residues short of the CDR3 end; the germline J gene provides the rest. The chain couples TRBV4-2 to TRBJ1-2; TRBD1 matches 9 bases. The germline V gene has CDR1 LGHNA and CDR2 YNFKEQ. The CDR3 covers 15 residues. CDR3 residues: CASSQFAQGARGYTF. CDR3 bases read: TGTGCCAGCAGCCAATTTGCACAGGGGGCGCGGGGC.

This clone showed up many times. The read terminates 3 residues before the CDR3 end, so the remaining end is supplied by the germline J gene. The rearrangement joins TRBV7-8 to TRBJ1-2; D possibly corresponds to TRBD1 (6 bases). The V end lost 5 bases, the J end lost 6 bases, and 19 bases lay between the germline ends. The germline V gene has CDR1 SGHVS and CDR2 FQNEAQ. CDR3 length: 15 amino acids. The CDR3 here is CASSDLQGWGHGYTF. Partial CDR3 DNA: TGTGCCAGCAGCGACCTACAGGGATGGGGGCATGGC.

This clone appeared many times. Sequencing ends 3 residues short of the CDR3 end; the germline J gene provides the rest. The chain recombines TRBV28 with TRBJ2-5, with TRBD2 as a possible D gene (6 bases). This CDR3 has 15 amino acids. Trimming took 4 bases from V and 4 from J, leaving 16 bases between them. Per the germline V gene, CDR1 is MDHEN and CDR2 is SYDVKM. CDR3 DNA (partial): TGTGCCAGCAGTTCGACCCGGCGGGGTCGAGAGACC. Its translation is CASSSTRRGRET. The whole CDR3 reads CASSSTRRGRETQYF.

This clone was seen at least ten times. CDR3 in amino acids: CAIDGGGSSTDTQYF. The CDR3 DNA, read in part, is TGTGCCATCGATGGGGGGGGATCCAGCACAGATACG. This chain links TRBV10-3 with TRBJ2-3; 7 nucleotides align to TRBD2. The missing CDR3 end, 3 residues past where the read stops, is filled in from the germline J gene. The CDR3 has 15 residues. Germline V gives CDR1 ENHRY, CDR2 SYGVKD. The V and J ends lost 8 bases and 0 bases, in that order; junction bases with no gene match: 8.

This clone was seen many times. The read finishes 3 residues shy of the CDR3 end, and the germline J gene is used to complete it. The rearrangement joins TRBV7-8 to TRBJ1-5; 7 positions match TRBD1. After removal of 0 bases from V and 4 bases from J, the junction contained 3 bases not matched to a gene. The CDR3 contains 15 residues. From germline, CDR1 is SGHVS and CDR2 FQNEAQ. The CDR3 loop reads CASSLAGTVNQPQHF. The sequenced part of the CDR3 DNA is TGTGCCAGCAGCTTAGCGGGGACAGTGAATCAGCCC.

This clone was observed many times. From the germline J gene comes the end of the CDR3, since the read stops 3 residues before it. The chain couples TRBV20-1 to TRBJ1-2, with D unclear. This CDR3 region has 14 residues. The germline CDR1 and CDR2 sequences are DFQATT and SNEGSKA (reference sequence). V gave up 2 bases and J gave up 6 bases, with 16 bases separating them. CDR3 DNA (partial): TGCAGTGCTAGACCCCGCACAACTAGGGATGGC. Residues: CSARPRTTRDG. The complete CDR3 sequence is CSARPRTTRDGYTF.

This clone was counted ten times or more. The sequenced fragment ends 3 residues before the CDR3 boundary, so the rest is inferred from the germline J gene. The gene calls are TRBV20-1 and TRBJ2-5, with 8 bases lining up with TRBD2. The germline V gene has CDR1 DFQATT and CDR2 SNEGSKA (reference sequence). Trimming cost V 1 base and J 2 bases; bases outside gene matches: 6. This CDR3 contains 15 residues. CDR3 DNA (partial): TGCAGTGCTAGAGGTTCACTAGCGGTGCAAGAGACC. Protein: CSARGSLAVQET. The full CDR3 protein is CSARGSLAVQETQYF.